The rows below give T cell receptor beta chains drawn from one sample of a study of siplizumab effects on memory and regulatory T cells. Profiled with immunoSEQ multiplex PCR; TCRdb holds only in-frame clones, not every one. The table includes 110,000 or so clones, roughly 91% detected once. The sample taken for sequencing was CD4+ T cells sorted from blood. The receptors were sampled from a human donor in good health. Both conserved end residues are part of each CDR3. Fields, in order: V gene, clone size, J gene, D gene, CDR3 protein, CDR3 DNA. D genes are given only for firm matches. Size tells how often a clone was seen (once, few, many) or the class of an expanded clone, and some rows leave it out.

v_call: TRBV6-6
clone_size: NA
j_call: TRBJ2-1
d_call: TRBD1
cdr3_aa: CASSYAAGGMVEQFF
cdr3_nt: TGTGCCAGCAGTTACGCGGCAGGGGGTATGGTTGAGCAGTTCTTC

v_call: TRBV2
clone_size: NA
j_call: TRBJ1-3
d_call: NA
cdr3_aa: CASREPSGGNTIYF
cdr3_nt: TGTGCCAGCAGGGAGCCTTCGGGTGGAAACACCATATATTTT

v_call: TRBV5-1
clone_size: NA
j_call: TRBJ2-1
d_call: TRBD1
cdr3_aa: CASSFFFGTGDNEQFF
cdr3_nt: TGCGCCAGCAGCTTTTTTTTCGGGACAGGGGACAATGAGCAGTTCTTC

v_call: TRBV10-3
clone_size: NA
j_call: TRBJ2-7
d_call: NA
cdr3_aa: CAITSGTYEQYF
cdr3_nt: TGTGCCATCACGTCAGGGACCTACGAGCAGTACTTC

v_call: TRBV5-4
clone_size: once
j_call: TRBJ2-5
d_call: TRBD2
cdr3_aa: CASSLGGGETQYF
cdr3_nt: TGTGCCAGCAGCTTGGGGGGAGGGGAGACCCAGTACTTC

v_call: TRBV10-3
clone_size: NA
j_call: TRBJ2-3
d_call: NA
cdr3_aa: CAITAGSTDTQYF
cdr3_nt: TGTGCCATCACTGCGGGGAGCACAGATACGCAGTATTTT

v_call: TRBV4-3
clone_size: NA
j_call: TRBJ1-5
d_call: NA
cdr3_aa: CASSQALQGNQPQHF
cdr3_nt: TGCGCCAGCAGCCAAGCTCTCCAGGGCAATCAGCCCCAGCATTTT

v_call: TRBV5-4
clone_size: NA
j_call: TRBJ2-7
d_call: TRBD1
cdr3_aa: CASSLPTGLTYEQYF
cdr3_nt: TGTGCCAGCAGCCTCCCGACAGGGTTAACCTACGAGCAGTACTTC

v_call: TRBV19
clone_size: NA
j_call: TRBJ2-3
d_call: TRBD2
cdr3_aa: CASRAGSTDTQYF
cdr3_nt: TGTGCCAGTAGAGCGGGGTCCACAGATACGCAGTATTTT

v_call: TRBV6-6
clone_size: NA
j_call: TRBJ1-2
d_call: TRBD1
cdr3_aa: CASSYGTGILNYGYTF
cdr3_nt: TGTGCCAGCAGTTACGGGACAGGCATCCTTAACTATGGCTACACCTTC

v_call: TRBV9
clone_size: NA
j_call: TRBJ1-2
d_call: NA
cdr3_aa: CASSLDGGQGYGYTF
cdr3_nt: TGTGCCAGCAGCCTAGACGGGGGGCAGGGCTATGGCTACACCTTC

v_call: TRBV5-1
clone_size: NA
j_call: TRBJ1-1
d_call: NA
cdr3_aa: CASTNPPMNTEAFF
cdr3_nt: TGCGCCAGCACTAACCCCCCAATGAACACTGAAGCTTTCTTT

v_call: TRBV7-8
clone_size: NA
j_call: TRBJ2-7
d_call: NA
cdr3_aa: CASSLALGYEQYF
cdr3_nt: TGTGCCAGCAGCTTAGCTTTGGGCTACGAGCAGTACTTC

v_call: TRBV7-2
clone_size: NA
j_call: TRBJ2-7
d_call: TRBD1
cdr3_aa: CASSRQGALYF
cdr3_nt: TGTGCCAGCAGTCGACAGGGGGCACTGTACTTC

v_call: TRBV6-6
clone_size: NA
j_call: TRBJ1-2
d_call: NA
cdr3_aa: CASSLLRGYGYTF
cdr3_nt: TGTGCCAGCAGTCTTCTCAGGGGCTATGGCTACACCTTC

v_call: TRBV30
clone_size: few
j_call: TRBJ1-1
d_call: NA
cdr3_aa: CAWSWLNTEAFF
cdr3_nt: TGTGCCTGGAGTTGGCTGAACACTGAAGCTTTCTTT

v_call: TRBV19
clone_size: NA
j_call: TRBJ2-2
d_call: NA
cdr3_aa: CASSPDGAGTGELFF
cdr3_nt: TGTGCCAGTAGTCCCGATGGGGCCGGCACCGGGGAGCTGTTTTTT

v_call: TRBV19
clone_size: NA
j_call: TRBJ2-1
d_call: NA
cdr3_aa: CASGHYNEQFF
cdr3_nt: TGTGCCAGCGGACATTACAATGAGCAGTTCTTC

v_call: TRBV5-4
clone_size: NA
j_call: TRBJ2-7
d_call: NA
cdr3_aa: CASSLGDLPYEQYF
cdr3_nt: TGTGCCAGCAGCTTGGGGGACTTGCCCTACGAGCAGTACTTC

v_call: TRBV7-3
clone_size: NA
j_call: TRBJ2-1
d_call: NA
cdr3_aa: CASSLNRVGFYNEQFF
cdr3_nt: TGTGCCAGCAGCTTAAACCGGGTCGGGTTCTACAATGAGCAGTTCTTC

v_call: TRBV11-1
clone_size: NA
j_call: TRBJ2-1
d_call: NA
cdr3_aa: CASSLAKTGSPLNEQFF
cdr3_nt: TGTGCCAGCAGCTTAGCCAAGACAGGCTCACCCCTCAATGAGCAGTTCTTC

v_call: TRBV20-1
clone_size: NA
j_call: TRBJ1-2
d_call: NA
cdr3_aa: CSAYKDGYTF
cdr3_nt: TGCAGTGCTTACAAGGATGGCTACACCTTC

v_call: TRBV27
clone_size: NA
j_call: TRBJ2-3
d_call: NA
cdr3_aa: CASSLTPGGTDTQYF
cdr3_nt: TGTGCCAGCAGTTTAACACCAGGGGGCACAGATACGCAGTATTTT

v_call: TRBV10-3
clone_size: few
j_call: TRBJ1-3
d_call: TRBD1
cdr3_aa: CAAGTGGTGNTIYF
cdr3_nt: TGTGCCGCAGGGACAGGGGGAACTGGAAACACCATATATTTT

v_call: TRBV2
clone_size: NA
j_call: TRBJ1-1
d_call: TRBD1
cdr3_aa: CASSSRWGQGLNTEAFF
cdr3_nt: TGTGCCAGCAGCTCAAGATGGGGACAGGGGTTGAACACTGAAGCTTTCTTT

v_call: TRBV9
clone_size: NA
j_call: TRBJ1-2
d_call: TRBD1
cdr3_aa: CASSSPDRAIGYTF
cdr3_nt: TGTGCCAGCAGCTCTCCGGACAGGGCGATAGGCTACACCTTC

v_call: TRBV23-1
clone_size: NA
j_call: TRBJ1-1
d_call: NA
cdr3_aa: CASRNTEAFF
cdr3_nt: TGCGCCAGCAGGAACACTGAAGCTTTCTTT

v_call: TRBV11-1
clone_size: NA
j_call: TRBJ1-1
d_call: NA
cdr3_aa: CASSLDQGSTEAFF
cdr3_nt: TGTGCCAGCAGCTTAGATCAGGGTTCCACTGAAGCTTTCTTT

v_call: TRBV18
clone_size: NA
j_call: TRBJ2-3
d_call: NA
cdr3_aa: CASSPTGTDTQYF
cdr3_nt: TGTGCCAGCTCACCAACAGGGACAGATACGCAGTATTTT

v_call: TRBV4-1
clone_size: once
j_call: TRBJ1-2
d_call: NA
cdr3_aa: CASSQVVGGPPSGYTF
cdr3_nt: TGCGCCAGCAGCCAAGTTGTAGGAGGTCCCCCCAGTGGCTACACCTTC

v_call: TRBV7-2
clone_size: NA
j_call: TRBJ2-1
d_call: NA
cdr3_aa: CASSLGLLNEQFF
cdr3_nt: TGTGCCAGCAGCTTAGGGCTACTAAATGAGCAGTTCTTC

v_call: TRBV4-3
clone_size: NA
j_call: TRBJ1-2
d_call: NA
cdr3_aa: CASSASIREPRGYTF
cdr3_nt: TGCGCCAGCAGCGCCTCGATCCGGGAGCCCCGGGGCTACACCTTC

v_call: TRBV2
clone_size: NA
j_call: TRBJ1-1
d_call: NA
cdr3_aa: CASSPQRWRNTEAFF
cdr3_nt: TGTGCCAGCAGTCCACAACGGTGGAGAAACACTGAAGCTTTCTTT